This passage covers 6 T cell receptor beta chains from one sample sequenced in a study of OX40 agonist ivuxolimab in advanced cancers. Sequencing used immunoSEQ multiplex PCR; TCRdb keeps in-frame clones, though not all of them. The data show fewer than 14,000 clones, approximately 80% seen once. The material sequenced was CD4+ or CD8+ T cells sorted from blood, taken in a trial of the OX40 agonist ivuxolimab. The receptor source for this set is an adult with an advanced solid tumor such as melanoma, head and neck, liver or kidney cancer.

J is TRBJ2-3 and V is TRBV30; TRBD2 agrees at 10 bases. The CDR3 spans 16 residues. J gave up 2 bases and V 2 bases, and 7 bases lay outside the gene matches. From germline, CDR1 is GTSNPN and CDR2 SVGIG (reference sequence). The CDR3 spells CAWSYILAGITDTQYF. The CDR3 region has the DNA TGTGCCTGGAGTTATATACTAGCGGGGATCACAGATACGCAGTATTTT.

The V call is TRBV6-1, the J call TRBJ2-3; TRBD2 matches 10 bases. Germline values: CDR1 MNHNS, CDR2 SASEGT. With 1 base clipped from V and 0 bases from J, the junction kept 4 bases outside the gene matches. The CDR3 has 17 residues. DNA of the CDR3: TGTGCCAGCAGTGAAGTAGGACTAGCGGAAAGCACAGATACGCAGTATTTT. Protein product: CASSEVGLAESTDTQYF.

The chain carries TRBV7-8 and TRBJ2-3; the D gene is possibly TRBD1 (6 bases). V was clipped by 5 bases and J by 0 bases, with 15 bases between them. CDR3 length: 16 amino acids. Germline-derived CDR1 and CDR2 are SGHVS and FQNEAQ. The CDR3: CASSDDRSPSTDTQYF. CDR3 bases: TGTGCCAGCAGCGACGACAGGTCCCCTAGCACAGATACGCAGTATTTT.

V and J are TRBV7-9 and TRBJ1-1, with a weak D call TRBD1 (5 bases). This CDR3 has 12 amino acids. Trimming pared 5 bases from V and 7 bases from J, leaving 11 bases between. Per the germline V gene, CDR1 is SEHNR and CDR2 is FQNEAQ (reference sequence). CDR3 region: CASSHMDIEAFF. CDR3 bases: TGTGCCAGCAGCCACATGGACATTGAAGCTTTCTTT.

The chain recombines TRBV11-1 with TRBJ2-3; D gene unclear. CDR1 is SGHAT and CDR2 is FQDESV in the germline V gene (reference sequence). Trimming stripped 6 bases from V and 0 bases from J, with 7 bases between. The CDR3 spans 13 residues. The DNA of the CDR3 is TGTGCCAGCAGACCCTCTAGCACAGATACGCAGTATTTT. Residues: CASRPSSTDTQYF.

This clone was counted a single time. The rearrangement joins TRBV18 to TRBJ2-2; TRBD2 matches 8 bases. The germline V gene encodes CDR1 KGHSH and CDR2 LQKENI. The CDR3 consists of 16 residues. The junction had 9 bases not matched to a gene; V was cut back by 3 bases and J by 6 bases. CDR3 sequence (DNA): TGTGCCAGCTCACCGCTGGCGGGGGGACTCGCCGGGGAGCTGTTTTTT. This gives the protein CASSPLAGGLAGELFF.